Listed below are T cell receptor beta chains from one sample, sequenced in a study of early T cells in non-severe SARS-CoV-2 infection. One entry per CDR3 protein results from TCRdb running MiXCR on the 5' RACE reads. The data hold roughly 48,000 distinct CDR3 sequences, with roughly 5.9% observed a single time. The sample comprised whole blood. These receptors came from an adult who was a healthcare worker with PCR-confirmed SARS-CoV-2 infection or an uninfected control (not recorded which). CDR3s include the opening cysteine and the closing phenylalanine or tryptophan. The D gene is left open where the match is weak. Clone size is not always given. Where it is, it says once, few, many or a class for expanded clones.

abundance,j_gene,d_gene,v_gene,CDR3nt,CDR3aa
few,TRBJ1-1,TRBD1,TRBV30,TGTGCCTGGACCAAGGGGGCAGCATCGAACACTGAAGCTTTCTTT,CAWTKGAASNTEAFF
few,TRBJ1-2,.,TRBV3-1,TGTGCCAGCAGCCTGCGCCTTAACTATGGCTACACCTTC,CASSLRLNYGYTF
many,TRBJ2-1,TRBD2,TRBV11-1,TGTGCCAGCAGCTTGGGAATGGGACTAGCGGGATACAATGAGCAGTTCTTC,CASSLGMGLAGYNEQFF
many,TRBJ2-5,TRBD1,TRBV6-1,TGTGCCAGCACCTGGACAGGGAAAGAGACCCAGTACTTC,CASTWTGKETQYF
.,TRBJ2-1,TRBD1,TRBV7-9,TGTGCCAGCAGCTGTCACAGGGGGCTAATCGATGAGCAGTTCTTC,CASSCHRGLIDEQFF
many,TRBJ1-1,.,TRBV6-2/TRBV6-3,TGTGCCAGCAGTCGACAGATGGCCATGAACACTGAAGCTTTCTTT,CASSRQMAMNTEAFF
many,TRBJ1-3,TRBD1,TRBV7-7,TGTGCCGTTCCGGGACAGGAGGGAAACACCATATATTTT,CAVPGQEGNTIYF
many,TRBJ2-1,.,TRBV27,TGTGCCAGCAGTTTGTTGGGGGGGACAGTATACAATGAGCAGTTCTTC,CASSLLGGTVYNEQFF
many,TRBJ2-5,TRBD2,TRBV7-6,TGTGCCAGCAGCTCTCTCAGCGGGAGGGAGGAGACCCAGTACTTC,CASSSLSGREETQYF
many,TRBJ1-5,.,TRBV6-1,TGTGCCAGCAGTAATCAGGGGCGGGATCAGCCCCAGCATTTT,CASSNQGRDQPQHF
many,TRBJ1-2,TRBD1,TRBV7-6,TGTGCCAGCAGCTTAGGGCTGTCCGGGGACAGTGGCTACACCTTC,CASSLGLSGDSGYTF
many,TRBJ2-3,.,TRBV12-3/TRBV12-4,TGTGCCAGCAGTTCGCTAGGGGGAGGCACAGATACGCAGTATTTT,CASSSLGGGTDTQYF
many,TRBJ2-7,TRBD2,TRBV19,TGTGCCAGTAGCCCCCATAGCGGGGCGTCCTACGAGCAGTACTTC,CASSPHSGASYEQYF
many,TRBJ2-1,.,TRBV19,TGTGCCAGTAGTATAGATCTCGGGCGGAGAGTCAATGAGCAGTTCTTC,CASSIDLGRRVNEQFF
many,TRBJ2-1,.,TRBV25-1,TGTGCCAGCGGCCGCTGGGACGGAGGGTCACATGAGCAGTTCTTC,CASGRWDGGSHEQFF
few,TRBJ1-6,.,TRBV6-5,TGTGCCAGCAGTTACGGGCAGGGCCTGAATTCACCCCTCCACTTT,CASSYGQGLNSPLHF
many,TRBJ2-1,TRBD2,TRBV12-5,TGTGCTAGTGGTTTTCGTCTAGCGGGACGCGGGGAGGATGAGCAGTTCTTC,CASGFRLAGRGEDEQFF
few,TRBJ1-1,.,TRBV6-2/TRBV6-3,TGTGCCAGCAGTTACTCCGCTGAAGCTTTCTTT,CASSYSAEAFF
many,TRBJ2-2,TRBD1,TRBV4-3,TGCGCCAGCAGCCATCAGGAGGACAGGGGTGGCGGGGAGCTGTTTTTT,CASSHQEDRGGGELFF
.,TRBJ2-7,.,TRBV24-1,TGTGCCACCAGTGATTTGCTGGGTCGGGCTCCTAGCTCCTACGAGCAGTACTTC,CATSDLLGRAPSSYEQYF
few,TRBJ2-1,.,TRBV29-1,TGCAGCGTTGTATGGCTGGTGGGATTAATCCACAATGAGCAGTTCTTC,CSVVWLVGLIHNEQFF